This section outlines one TCR beta chain sequence together with its context. As originally analysed: Reference gene primer amplification gave nucleated cell count estimates. Measured with immunoSEQ multiplex PCR; TCRdb has only the in-frame clones, and not every one. V and J calls and clone size are those listed in that table; D and trimming were worked out from the DNA. The sample contains about 220,000 clones, 85% to 90% of which appear only once. The data stem from a study of blood T cell repertoires in COVID-19. As for the study in general: PBMCs, B-cell-depleted T cells, or T cells provided the cDNA or gDNA that made up the material.

Enrollees, roughly 18 to 95 years old, lived in 24 US areas. Cohort assignment relied on participant-reported clinical history. This CDR3 is built from 16 residues. Germline V lookup: CDR1 MNHEY, CDR2 SMNVEV (reference sequence). J lost 1 base, V lost 7 bases, and 9 bases had no gene match. The sample was PBMCs or T cells enriched from blood (not recorded which). The rearrangement joins TRBV27 to TRBJ1-3; TRBD1 matches 8 bases. This clonotype was sampled from a woman between 18 and 30 years old in a cohort exposed to, infected with or recovered from COVID-19 (not recorded which). The CDR3 loop reads CASNLRDRFSGNTIYF. In DNA form, the CDR3 reads TGTGCCAGCAACCTGAGGGACAGGTTTTCTGGAAACACCATATATTTT.